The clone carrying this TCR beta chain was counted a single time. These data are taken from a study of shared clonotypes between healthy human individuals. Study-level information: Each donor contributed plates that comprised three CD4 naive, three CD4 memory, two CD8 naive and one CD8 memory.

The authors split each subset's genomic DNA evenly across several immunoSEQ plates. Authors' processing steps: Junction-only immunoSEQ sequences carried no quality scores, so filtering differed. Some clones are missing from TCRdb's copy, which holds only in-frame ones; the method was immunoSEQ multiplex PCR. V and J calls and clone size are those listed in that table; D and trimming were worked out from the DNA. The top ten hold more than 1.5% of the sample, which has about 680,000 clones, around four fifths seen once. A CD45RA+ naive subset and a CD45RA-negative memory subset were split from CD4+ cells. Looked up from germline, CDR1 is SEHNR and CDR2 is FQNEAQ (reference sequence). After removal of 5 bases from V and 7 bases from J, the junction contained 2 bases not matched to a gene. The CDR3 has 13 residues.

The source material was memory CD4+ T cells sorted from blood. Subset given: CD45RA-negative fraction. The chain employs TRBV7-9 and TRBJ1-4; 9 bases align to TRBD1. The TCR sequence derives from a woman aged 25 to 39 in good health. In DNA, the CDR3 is TGTGCCAGCAGCCGGGACAGGGCTGAAAAACTGTTTTTT. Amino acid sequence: CASSRDRAEKLFF.